These 24 T cell receptor beta chains originate from one sample sequenced in a study of T cell clonality in common variable immunodeficiency. Clones were sequenced by immunoSEQ multiplex PCR, and TCRdb holds only the in-frame ones, with some missing. Observed are about 35,000 clones, no singletons, with the top ten taking over 8%. The sequenced sample was peripheral blood mononuclear cells. Receptor source: a person aged 18 to 70 in good health.

This clone was counted ten times or more. The read ends 3 residues shy of where the CDR3 ends; the end is completed using the germline J gene. The V and J genes are TRBV19 and TRBJ2-7; perhaps TRBD2 as D (6 bases). The germline V gene encodes CDR1 LNHDA and CDR2 SQIVND (reference sequence). The CDR3 length is 14 residues. The V gene lost 0 bases and the J gene lost 3 bases, with 9 bases spanning the gap. CDR3 amino acids: CASSIDLGGYEQYF. The sequenced part of the CDR3 DNA is TGTGCCAGTAGTATAGACCTGGGGGGCTACGAG.

This clone was seen at least ten times. The part of the CDR3 DNA that was read is TGTGCCTGGGACCTCGGGACAGGGGGTGACTATGGT. Residues: CAWDLGTGGDYG. From start to end, the CDR3 is CAWDLGTGGDYGQYF. V and J are TRBV30 and TRBJ2-4, with TRBD1 identical over 11 bases. Sequencing ends 3 residues short of the CDR3 end; the germline J gene provides the rest. The CDR3 covers 15 residues. Germline-derived CDR1 and CDR2 are GTSNPN and SVGIG (reference sequence).

In the case of this clone: Since a much larger clone is just one base distant, this may be a read error. Coverage ceases 3 residues before the CDR3 finishes, and the germline J gene fills in the end. The rearrangement links TRBV19 to TRBJ2-2, with TRBD1 matching 9 bases. Germline CDR1 is LNHDA and CDR2 is SQIVND (reference sequence). The CDR3 runs to 16 residues. The part of the CDR3 DNA that was read is TGTGCCAGTATGGGACAGGGTTACTCTGGGGCCAACGTG. This translates into CASMGQGYSGANV. The full CDR3 protein reads CASMGQGYSGANVLFF.

This clone turned up a few times. The read ends 3 residues before the CDR3 terminus; that terminus is restored from the germline J gene. V is TRBV6-1 and J is TRBJ2-2; D is unclear. V was pared by 2 bases and J by 6 bases, with 10 bases between. The CDR3 is made up of 14 amino acids. Germline CDR1 reads MNHNS; CDR2 reads SASEGT. The CDR3 loop reads CASSEHILAGELFF. CDR3 DNA (partial): TGTGCCAGCAGTGAACACATTTTGGCCGGGGAG.

This clone came up many times. CDR3 sequence: CASSLCVFTGVNTEAFF. Incomplete CDR3 DNA: TGTGCCAGCAGCTTATGCGTGTTTACAGGGGTGAACACTGAA. The chain uses TRBV7-3 and TRBJ1-1, with TRBD1 matching 7 bases. The CDR3 goes on 3 residues after the read ends, and that part is filled in from the germline J gene. Looked up from germline, CDR1 is SGHTA and CDR2 is FQGTGA. This CDR3 has 17 amino acids. The V segment lost 2 bases and the J segment 0 bases; nucleotides outside the gene matches: 9. The variable domain in full, with the rest retrieved from reference TRBV7-3 and TRBJ1-1, is GAGVSQTPSNKVTEKGKYVELRCDPISGHTALYWYRQSLGQGPEFLIYFQGTGAADDSGLPNDRFFAVRPEGSVSTLKIQRTERGDSAVYLCASSLCVFTGVNTEAFFGQGTRLTVV.

In this sample, this clone turned up many times. The read terminates 3 residues ahead of where the CDR3 ends, so the germline J gene completes it. The J gene is TRBJ2-3, the V gene TRBV2; 8 bases are a match to TRBD1. Germline CDR1 reads SNHLY; CDR2 reads FYNNEI. CDR3 length equals 14 residues. Partial CDR3 DNA: TGTGCCAGCAGTGCCCAGGGGGCGGGTCAGCCG. Translated: CASSAQGAGQP. The CDR3 in full is CASSAQGAGQPQYF. The full variable domain, with the rest looked up from reference TRBV2 and TRBJ2-3, is EPEVTQTPSHQVTQMGQEVILRCVPISNHLYFYWYRQILGQKVEFLVSFYNNEISEKSEIFDDQFSVERPDGSNFTLKIRSTKLEDSAMYFCASSAQGAGQPQYFGPGTRLTVL.

In this sample, this clone turned up many times. Read sequence stops 3 residues before the CDR3 end, and the germline J gene provides the missing end. The chain has TRBV11-2 and TRBJ1-4; 10 nucleotides agree with TRBD1. This CDR3 is 13 amino acids long. The germline V gene encodes CDR1 SGHAT and CDR2 FQNNGV. This chain's CDR3 is CASSPRDRGELFF. CDR3 bases read: TGTGCCAGCAGCCCCCGGGACAGGGGTGAA.

This clone was found many times. The read terminates 3 residues before the CDR3 end, so the remaining end is supplied by the germline J gene. V usage is TRBV20-1 and J usage is TRBJ1-1, with D perhaps matching TRBD1 (5 bases). The CDR3 has 11 residues. The germline V gene encodes CDR1 DFQATT and CDR2 SNEGSKA (reference sequence). The part of the CDR3 DNA that was read is TGCAGTGCTAGACGACAGACCGAA. Translation: CSARRQTE. The entire CDR3 is CSARRQTEAFF.

On this clone: The CDR3 extends 3 residues past the end of the read, so its final part is completed from the germline J gene. V gene TRBV20-1 combines with J gene TRBJ1-1, with a tentative D call TRBD1 (5 bases). Germline CDR1 reads DFQATT; CDR2 reads SNEGSKA (reference sequence). CDR3 length: 15 amino acids. V shed 0 bases and J shed 1 base, with 12 bases lying between them. CDR3 in amino acids: CSARDHAGRNTEAFF. The CDR3 DNA, read in part, is TGCAGTGCTAGAGATCATGCAGGGCGGAACACTGAA.

This clone showed up many times. The CDR3 is cut off 3 residues early in the read; its end comes from the germline J gene. This rearrangement joins TRBV7-2 to TRBJ1-5, with TRBD1 matching over 7 bases. The germline gives CDR1 SGHTA, CDR2 FQGNSA. The CDR3 length is 15 residues. After removal of 0 bases from V and 6 bases from J, the junction contained 5 bases not matched to a gene. CDR3: CASSLAGGFFQPQHF. Partial CDR3 DNA: TGTGCCAGCAGCTTAGCAGGGGGCTTTTTTCAGCCC.

This clone came up many times. The CDR3 end is not reached by the read, which stops 3 residues before it; the germline J gene fills it in. V usage is TRBV5-4 and J usage is TRBJ2-2; the D gene is possibly TRBD1 (6 bases). Germline assignment: CDR1 SGHNT and CDR2 YYREEE (reference sequence). The germline V and J ends were trimmed by 2 bases and 6 bases, with 8 bases remaining between them. The CDR3 contains 13 residues. The CDR3 bases that were read are TGTGCCAGCAGCTTACAGGGCCCCGGGGAG. It is translated as CASSLQGPGE. The full CDR3 protein reads CASSLQGPGELFF.

In its sample, this clone was seen many times. The read finishes 3 residues shy of the CDR3 end, and the germline J gene is used to complete it. The chain recombines TRBV4-1 with TRBJ1-5; no clear D gene. Germline assignment: CDR1 MGHRA and CDR2 YSYEKL. V lost 2 bases and J 0 bases, leaving 5 bases between the germline ends. The CDR3 is made up of 14 amino acids. CDR3 region: CASSQLYSNQPQHF. The sequenced part of the CDR3 DNA is TGCGCCAGCAGCCAATTGTATAGCAATCAGCCC.

In this sample, this clone turned up many times. The read falls 3 residues short of the CDR3 end, and the missing part is taken from the germline J gene. This chain uses TRBV2 with TRBJ2-2; 11 bases are shared with TRBD2. V trimming: 8 bases; J trimming: 1 base; junction bases outside the gene matches: 3. Germline values: CDR1 SNHLY, CDR2 FYNNEI. The CDR3 covers 15 residues. CDR3 bases read: TGTGCCAGCGGAGGGACTAGCGGGAACACCGGGGAG. It encodes CASGGTSGNTGE. The entire CDR3 sequence reads CASGGTSGNTGELFF. The full variable domain, with the rest looked up from reference TRBV2 and TRBJ2-2, is EPEVTQTPSHQVTQMGQEVILRCVPISNHLYFYWYRQILGQKVEFLVSFYNNEISEKSEIFDDQFSVERPDGSNFTLKIRSTKLEDSAMYFCASGGTSGNTGELFFGEGSRLTVL.

This clone was counted at least ten times. The read ends 3 residues early relative to the CDR3; the germline J gene fills the gap. V and J are TRBV30 and TRBJ2-2; 8 bases map to TRBD1. Germline CDR1 and CDR2: GTSNPN and SVGIG (reference sequence). V lost 7 bases to trimming and J lost 7 bases; unmatched junction nucleotides: 14. The CDR3 loop spans 15 amino acids. The covered CDR3 bases are TGTGCCTTACCATCACCAGGGGGCTATGGCGGGGAG. Translated: CALPSPGGYGGE. The complete CDR3 protein is CALPSPGGYGGELFF.

This clone was detected many times. Read data end 3 residues before the CDR3 end; the end is taken from the germline J gene. The J gene is TRBJ2-7, the V gene TRBV20-1; D is perhaps TRBD2 (6 bases). V shed 6 bases and J shed 3 bases, with 15 bases lying between them. Germline loops: CDR1 DFQATT, CDR2 SNEGSKA (reference sequence). The CDR3 totals 13 residues. CDR3 region: CSATGVGDYEQYF. Incomplete CDR3 DNA: TGCAGTGCCACGGGGGTCGGGGACTACGAG.

As to this clone: The read is 3 residues too short to cover the CDR3 end, so that end is filled in from the germline J gene. The chain couples TRBV11-2 to TRBJ2-7; perhaps TRBD2 as D (6 bases). The length of the CDR3 is 13 residues. Germline CDR1 and CDR2: SGHAT and FQNNGV. V lost 3 bases and J lost 5, with 11 bases in between. The covered CDR3 bases are TGTGCCAGCAGCTTCAGCGGGCCCGACGAG. This translates into CASSFSGPDE. Given in full, the CDR3 is CASSFSGPDEQYF. Using reference TRBV11-2 and TRBJ2-7 for the parts outside the CDR3, the full variable domain is EAGVAQSPRYKIIEKRQSVAFWCNPISGHATLYWYQQILGQGPKLLIQFQNNGVVDDSQLPKDRFSAERLKGVDSTLKIQPAKLEDSAVYLCASSFSGPDEQYFGPGTRLTVT.

This clone was observed many times. With the read ending 3 residues before the CDR3 end, the germline J gene is used to fill in that end. The chain joins TRBV30 to TRBJ1-2; possible D gene TRBD1, 5 bases. Trimming took 5 bases from V and 4 from J, leaving 17 bases between them. This CDR3 region has 14 residues. Per the germline V gene, CDR1 is GTSNPN and CDR2 is SVGIG (reference sequence). The CDR3 region is CAWVPGEWGYGYTF. CDR3 DNA, as far as it was read: TGTGCCTGGGTCCCGGGGGAATGGGGCTATGGC.

This clone was counted many times. The CDR3 goes on 3 residues after the read ends, and that part is filled in from the germline J gene. This chain connects TRBV2 to TRBJ1-2; 9 bases agree with TRBD1. CDR1 SNHLY and CDR2 FYNNEI come from the germline V gene. The CDR3 spans 16 residues. The CDR3 region is CARLNPGTGNGYDYTF. The CDR3 DNA, read in part, is TGTGCCAGACTAAACCCCGGGACAGGGAACGGGTACGAC.

This clone showed up many times. The read terminates 3 residues ahead of where the CDR3 ends, so the germline J gene completes it. V and J are TRBV7-8 and TRBJ1-1, with D maybe TRBD1 (6 bases). This CDR3 region has 15 residues. Per germline, CDR1 SGHVS and CDR2 FQNEAQ. The V end was cut by 2 bases, the J end by 3 bases, with 13 bases between. This CDR3 is CASSLPGTFDTEAFF. The DNA read from the CDR3 is TGTGCCAGCAGCTTACCTGGGACATTTGACACTGAA. The full variable domain, in which reference TRBV7-8 and TRBJ1-1 provide the parts outside the CDR3, is GAGVSQSPRYKVAKRGQDVALRCDPISGHVSLFWYQQALGQGPEFLTYFQNEAQLDKSGLPSDRFFAERPEGSVSTLKIQRTQQEDSAVYLCASSLPGTFDTEAFFGQGTRLTVV.

This clone was observed at least ten times. The read terminates 3 residues ahead of where the CDR3 ends, so the germline J gene completes it. This chain joins TRBV5-1 and TRBJ1-1; TRBD1 agrees at 11 bases. CDR1 and CDR2 (germline): SGHRS, YFSETQ. J lost 5 bases, V lost 4 bases, and 4 bases had no gene match. This CDR3 spans 14 amino acids. The covered CDR3 bases are TGCGCCAGCAGCAACGGACAGGGGGCAACTGAA. Encoded protein: CASSNGQGATE. The entire CDR3 protein reads CASSNGQGATEAFF.

This clone has ten or more counts. The CDR3 end falls 3 residues outside the read, so it is completed with the germline J gene. The V gene is TRBV20-1, the J gene TRBJ2-5, with D possibly matching TRBD1 (6 bases). Germline lookup yields CDR1 DFQATT and CDR2 SNEGSKA (reference sequence). The CDR3 runs to 12 residues. Trimming took 5 bases from V and 4 from J, leaving 11 bases between them. The covered CDR3 bases are TGCAGTGCTCGACAGGTAGCAGAGACC. Encoded protein: CSARQVAET. The full-length CDR3 reads as CSARQVAETQYF.

Ten or more counts support this clone. Read data end 3 residues before the CDR3 end; the end is taken from the germline J gene. This chain links TRBV7-3 with TRBJ2-7, with D possibly being TRBD2 (7 bases). Between the trimmed V and J ends, which lost 5 bases and 1 base, there was a span of 12 bases. Per germline, CDR1 SGHTA and CDR2 FQGTGA. This CDR3 comprises 14 residues. The part of the CDR3 DNA that was read is TGTGCCAGCAGCCGTGGGAGGGGGTCCTACGAG. It codes for CASSRGRGSYE. The whole CDR3 sequence is CASSRGRGSYEQYF.

Concerning this clone itself: The read halts 3 residues ahead of the CDR3 end, with the missing end drawn from the germline J gene. V and J are TRBV13 and TRBJ1-2; D may be TRBD1 (6 bases). Trimming shortened V by 3 bases and J by 4 bases, and 6 bases separated the two germline ends. Germline lookup yields CDR1 PRHDT and CDR2 FYEKMQ (reference sequence). The CDR3 contains 12 residues. The covered CDR3 bases are TGTGCCAGCAGCTTGGACAGCTATGGC. Translation gives CASSLDSYG. The full CDR3 protein is CASSLDSYGYTF.

Comments on this clone: The sequence runs out 3 residues before the end of the CDR3; the remainder is reconstructed from the germline J gene. The J gene is TRBJ1-2, the V gene TRBV10-2, with TRBD1 identical over 9 bases. The CDR3 totals 14 residues. Germline CDR1 WSHSY, CDR2 SAAADI. J lost 4 bases, V lost 6 bases, and 6 bases had no gene match. CDR3 loop: CASRDTGGGYGYTF. Partial CDR3 DNA: TGCGCCAGCAGAGACACAGGGGGCGGCTATGGC.